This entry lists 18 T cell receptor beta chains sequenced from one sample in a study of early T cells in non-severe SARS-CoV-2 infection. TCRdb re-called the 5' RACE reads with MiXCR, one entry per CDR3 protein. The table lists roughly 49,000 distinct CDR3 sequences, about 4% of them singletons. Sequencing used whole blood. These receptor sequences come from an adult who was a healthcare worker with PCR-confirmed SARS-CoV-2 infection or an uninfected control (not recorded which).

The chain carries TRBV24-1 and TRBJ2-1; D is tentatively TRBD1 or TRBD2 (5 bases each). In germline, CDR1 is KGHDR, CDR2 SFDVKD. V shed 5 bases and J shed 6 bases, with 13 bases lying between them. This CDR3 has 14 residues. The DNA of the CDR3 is TGTGCCACCAGTGGGGGAGTTGGGGGCAATGAGCAGTTCTTC. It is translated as CATSGGVGGNEQFF.

The CDR3 region has the DNA TGTGCCAGCACCTCGTCGTGGGGAGAAGCTTTCTTT. This sequence encodes CASTSSWGEAFF. V usage is TRBV12-3 or TRBV12-4 and J usage is TRBJ1-1; D unresolved. V lost 7 bases to trimming and J lost 8 bases, with 14 bases between them. The length of the CDR3 is 12 residues.

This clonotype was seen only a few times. CDR3 region: CASSLQGWTEAFF. Written as DNA, the CDR3 is TGTGCCAGCAGCCTACAGGGGTGGACTGAAGCTTTCTTT. The J gene is TRBJ1-1, the V gene TRBV7-2, with 7 bases matching TRBD1. Germline V gene lookup returns CDR1 SGHTA and CDR2 FQGNSA. V shed 5 bases, J shed 5 bases, and the junction held 5 bases outside the gene matches. The CDR3 sequence is 13 residues long.

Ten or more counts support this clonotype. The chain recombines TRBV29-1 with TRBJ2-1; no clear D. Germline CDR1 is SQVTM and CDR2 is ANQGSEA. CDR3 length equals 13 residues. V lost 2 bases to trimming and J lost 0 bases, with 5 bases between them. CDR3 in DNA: TGCAGCGTTGAATCATTCTCCTACAATGAGCAGTTCTTC. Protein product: CSVESFSYNEQFF.

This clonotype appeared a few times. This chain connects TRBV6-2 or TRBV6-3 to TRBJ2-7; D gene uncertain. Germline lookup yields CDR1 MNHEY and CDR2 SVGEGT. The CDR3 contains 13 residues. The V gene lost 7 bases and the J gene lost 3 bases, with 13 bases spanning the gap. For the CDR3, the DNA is TGTGCCAGCAACCGAGGCGCCTTCTACGAGCAGTACTTC. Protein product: CASNRGAFYEQYF.

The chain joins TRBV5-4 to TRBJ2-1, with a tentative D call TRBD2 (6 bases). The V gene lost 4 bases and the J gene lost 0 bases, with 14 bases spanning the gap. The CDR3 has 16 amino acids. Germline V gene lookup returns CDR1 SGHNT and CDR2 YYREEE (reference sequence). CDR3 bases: TGTGCCAGCAGCCCCTCGGGAGCGGACTCCTACAATGAGCAGTTCTTC. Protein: CASSPSGADSYNEQFF.

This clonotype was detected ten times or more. The CDR3 region has the DNA TGCAGTGCTAGAGTCCCCCTCCTTGGCGGCTACACCTTC. This gives the protein CSARVPLLGGYTF. The chain links TRBV20-1 to TRBJ1-2; D is undetermined. Per the germline V gene, CDR1 is DFQATT and CDR2 is SNEGSKA (reference sequence). There are 13 residues in the CDR3. V lost 1 base and J lost 8, with 14 bases in between.

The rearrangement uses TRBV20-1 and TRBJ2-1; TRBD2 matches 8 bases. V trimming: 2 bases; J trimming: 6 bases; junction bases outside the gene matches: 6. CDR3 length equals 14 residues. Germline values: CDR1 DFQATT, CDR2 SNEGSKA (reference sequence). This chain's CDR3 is CSARRGLGANEQFF. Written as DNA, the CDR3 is TGCAGTGCTAGAAGGGGACTAGGGGCCAATGAGCAGTTCTTC.

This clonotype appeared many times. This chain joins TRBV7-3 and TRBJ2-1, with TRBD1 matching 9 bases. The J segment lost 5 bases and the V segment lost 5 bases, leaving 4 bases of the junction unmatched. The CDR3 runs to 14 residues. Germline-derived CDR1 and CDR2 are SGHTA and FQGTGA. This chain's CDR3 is CASSVDRGNNEQFF. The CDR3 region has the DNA TGTGCCAGCAGCGTGGACAGGGGCAACAATGAGCAGTTCTTC. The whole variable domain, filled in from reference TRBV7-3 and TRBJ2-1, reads GAGVSQTPSNKVTEKGKYVELRCDPISGHTALYWYRQSLGQGPEFLIYFQGTGAADDSGLPNDRFFAVRPEGSVSTLKIQRTERGDSAVYLCASSVDRGNNEQFFGPGTRLTVL.

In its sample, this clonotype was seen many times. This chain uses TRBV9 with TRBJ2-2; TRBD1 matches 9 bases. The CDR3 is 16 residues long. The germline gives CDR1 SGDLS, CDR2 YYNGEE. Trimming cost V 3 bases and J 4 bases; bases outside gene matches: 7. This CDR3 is CASSARDRVFTGELFF. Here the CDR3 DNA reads TGTGCCAGCAGCGCCCGGGACAGGGTTTTCACCGGGGAGCTGTTTTTT.

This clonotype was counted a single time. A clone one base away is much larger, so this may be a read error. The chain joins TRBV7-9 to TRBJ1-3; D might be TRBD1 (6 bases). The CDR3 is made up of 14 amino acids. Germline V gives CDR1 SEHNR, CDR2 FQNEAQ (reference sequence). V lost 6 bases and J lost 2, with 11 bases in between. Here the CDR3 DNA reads TGTGCCAGCAGTACCCCAGGGGCTGGAAACACCATATATTTT. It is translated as CASSTPGAGNTIYF.

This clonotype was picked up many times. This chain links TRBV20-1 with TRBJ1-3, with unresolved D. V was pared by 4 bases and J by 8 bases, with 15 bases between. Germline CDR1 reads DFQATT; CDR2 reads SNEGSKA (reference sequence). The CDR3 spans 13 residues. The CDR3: CSAKDDRGDTIYF. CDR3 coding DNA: TGCAGTGCTAAAGACGATAGAGGAGACACCATATATTTT.

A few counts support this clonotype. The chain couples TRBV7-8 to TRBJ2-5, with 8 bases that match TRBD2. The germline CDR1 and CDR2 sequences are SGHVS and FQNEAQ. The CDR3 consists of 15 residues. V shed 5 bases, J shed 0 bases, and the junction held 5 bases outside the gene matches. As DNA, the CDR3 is TGTGCCAGCAGCAATAGCGGGACCCACCAAGAGACCCAGTACTTC. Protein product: CASSNSGTHQETQYF.

The CDR3 DNA reads TGTGCCAGCAGCCGAGCGGCAGGAGCGAAAAACATTCAGTACTTC. Translating it yields CASSRAAGAKNIQYF. The chain couples TRBV5-6 to TRBJ2-4; D perhaps matches TRBD2 (5 bases). The CDR3 has 15 residues. Trimming removed 4 bases from V and 4 bases from J, with 15 bases in between. The germline V gene has CDR1 SGHDT and CDR2 YYEEEE.

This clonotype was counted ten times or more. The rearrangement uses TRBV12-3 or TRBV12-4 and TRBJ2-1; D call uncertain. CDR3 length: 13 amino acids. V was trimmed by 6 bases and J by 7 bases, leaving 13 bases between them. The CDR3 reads CASSIQIGNEQFF. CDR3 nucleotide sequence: TGTGCCAGCAGCATTCAGATAGGGAATGAGCAGTTCTTC.

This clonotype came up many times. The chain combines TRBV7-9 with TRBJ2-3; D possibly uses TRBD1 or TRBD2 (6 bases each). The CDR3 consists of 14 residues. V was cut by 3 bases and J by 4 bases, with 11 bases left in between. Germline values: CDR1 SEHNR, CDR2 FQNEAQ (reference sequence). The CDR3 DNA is TGTGCCAGCAGCTTGGAGGGGGTAGCAGATACGCAGTATTTT. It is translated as CASSLEGVADTQYF.

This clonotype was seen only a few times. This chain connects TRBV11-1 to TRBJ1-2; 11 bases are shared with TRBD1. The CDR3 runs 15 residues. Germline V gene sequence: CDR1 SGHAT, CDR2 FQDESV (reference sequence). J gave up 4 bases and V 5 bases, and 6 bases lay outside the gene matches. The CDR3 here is CASSRTGGYGYGYTF. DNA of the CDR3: TGTGCCAGCAGCCGGACAGGGGGCTATGGCTATGGCTACACCTTC.

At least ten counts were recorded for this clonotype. The CDR3: CATSGRTTGRDEAFF. The CDR3 DNA is TGTGCCACCAGCGGCCGTACGACAGGGAGGGATGAAGCTTTCTTT. The chain employs TRBV15 and TRBJ1-1; 7 bases are a match to TRBD1. From germline, CDR1 is LNHNV and CDR2 YYDKDF (reference sequence). The V gene end was trimmed by 5 bases and the J gene end by 7 bases; junction bases not matched to a gene: 13. The CDR3 has 15 amino acids.